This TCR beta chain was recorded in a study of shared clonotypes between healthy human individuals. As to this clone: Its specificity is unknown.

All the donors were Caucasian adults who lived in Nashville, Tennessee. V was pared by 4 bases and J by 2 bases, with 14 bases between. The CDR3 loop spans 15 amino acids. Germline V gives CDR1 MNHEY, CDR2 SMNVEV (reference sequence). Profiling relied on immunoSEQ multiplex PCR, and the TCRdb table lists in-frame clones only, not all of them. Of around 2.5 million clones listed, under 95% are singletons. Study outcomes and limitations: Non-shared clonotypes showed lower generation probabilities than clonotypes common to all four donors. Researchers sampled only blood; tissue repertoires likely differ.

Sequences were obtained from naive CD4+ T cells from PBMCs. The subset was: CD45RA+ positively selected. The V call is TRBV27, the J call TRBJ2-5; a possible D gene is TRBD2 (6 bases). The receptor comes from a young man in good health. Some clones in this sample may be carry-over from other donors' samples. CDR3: CASSWRTGGQETQYF. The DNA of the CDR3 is TGTGCCAGCAGTTGGAGGACTGGGGGGCAAGAGACCCAGTACTTC.